This entry lists 7 T cell receptor beta chains sequenced from one sample in a study of T-cell reconstitution after alpha-beta-depleted transplantation in children. A TCRbeta library incorporating unique molecular identifiers was prepared. TCRdb processed the PCR reads anew with MiXCR; each CDR3 protein has one entry. The sample records around 240,000 distinct CDR3 sequences, 6.5% to 9% being singletons. Sequenced here: PBMCs, mostly from graft donor cells, sampled 180 days after TCRalphabeta/CD19-depleted stem cell transplant. The source is a male patient aged 10 to 17 who had a stem cell transplant for acute lymphoblastic leukemia, so the T cells may come from the graft donor.

This clonotype was recorded at least ten times. The rearrangement joins TRBV28 to TRBJ2-5; D call uncertain. The V gene lost 5 bases and the J gene lost 2 bases, with 18 bases spanning the gap. The germline V gene encodes CDR1 MDHEN and CDR2 SYDVKM. This CDR3 contains 16 residues. The CDR3 loop is CASSIFLGRVQETQYF. The CDR3 DNA sequence: TGTGCCAGCAGTATCTTCTTAGGACGGGTGCAAGAGACCCAGTACTTC.

This clonotype was picked up many times. The CDR3 loop reads CASTRGRGETDTQYF. CDR3 sequence (DNA): TGTGCCAGCACCCGGGGGAGGGGGGAAACAGATACGCAGTATTTT. The chain combines TRBV7-2 with TRBJ2-3; weak D call: TRBD2 (7 bases). V lost 7 bases to trimming and J lost 3 bases, with 17 bases between them. This CDR3 is 15 amino acids long. CDR1 and CDR2 (germline): SGHTA, FQGNSA.

This clonotype was seen ten or more times. This chain connects TRBV7-9 to TRBJ2-5, with 12 bases aligning to TRBD2. Germline CDR1 SEHNR, CDR2 FQNEAQ (reference sequence). This CDR3 has 15 residues. The V gene end was trimmed by 6 bases and the J gene end by 4 bases; junction bases not matched to a gene: 6. DNA of the CDR3: TGTGCCAGCAGGACCGGACTAGCGGGGATAGAGACCCAGTACTTC. It yields the protein CASRTGLAGIETQYF.

This clonotype showed up many times. The chain has TRBV12-3 or TRBV12-4 and TRBJ2-7; perhaps TRBD2 as D (6 bases). CDR3 length: 14 amino acids. The V gene lost 1 base and the J gene lost 3 bases, with 10 bases spanning the gap. The chain's CDR3 is CASSLGGLHYEQYF. The CDR3 DNA is TGTGCCAGCAGTTTAGGGGGACTGCACTACGAGCAGTACTTC.

Only a few counts were recorded for this clonotype. V gene TRBV7-9 combines with J gene TRBJ2-5, with 7 positions matching TRBD1. With V trimmed by 3 bases and J by 0 bases, 7 bases remained unmatched. Germline V CDR1 and CDR2: SEHNR, FQNEAQ (reference sequence). CDR3 size: 16 residues. CDR3 sequence reads: CASSFSRTGYQETQYF. CDR3 coding DNA: TGTGCCAGCAGCTTTAGCAGGACAGGATACCAAGAGACCCAGTACTTC.

This clonotype appeared many times. The rearrangement joins TRBV5-4 to TRBJ2-7, with TRBD2 matching 14 bases. V shed 0 bases, J shed 4 bases, and the junction held 0 bases outside the gene matches. CDR1 and CDR2 (germline): SGHNT, YYREEE (reference sequence). The CDR3 runs to 15 residues. The CDR3 spells CASSLGLAGGYEQYF. CDR3 nucleotides: TGTGCCAGCAGCTTGGGACTAGCGGGAGGGTACGAGCAGTACTTC.

This clonotype was seen at least ten times. This chain uses TRBV7-2 with TRBJ2-5; the D is unclear. The ends were cut back, 4 bases at V and 0 bases at J, with 3 bases in the middle. This CDR3 spans 12 amino acids. Per germline, CDR1 SGHTA and CDR2 FQGNSA. In nucleotides, the CDR3 is TGTGCCAGCAGCTCGTACCAAGAGACCCAGTACTTC. This translates into CASSSYQETQYF.